This T cell receptor beta chain was captured in a study of graft-versus-host responses after intestinal transplantation. Study overall: Anti-thymocyte globulin served as induction for all recipients, who then took tacrolimus and steroids for 2 to 4 years.

Study observations and caveats: Early after transplant, HvG declines were associated with peak levels of circulating GvH clones. Within the allografts of patients who had graft-donor T cell macrochimerism, graft-versus-host to host-versus-graft clonal ratios were high.

A word on this clone: The antigen remains undetermined.

The protocol was immunoSEQ multiplex PCR, while the TCRdb copy is restricted to in-frame clones and leaves out a portion. Here the sample spans tens of thousands of clones, approximately 95% being singletons. The receptor was isolated from a human donor who was the organ donor for an intestinal transplant. The sample here was unstimulated CD8+ T cells sorted from spleen or lymph node cells, taken before transplant.

The CDR3 here is CASSYGWFENTEAFF. The CDR3 DNA follows: TGTGCCAGCAGTTACGGGTGGTTTGAGAACACTGAAGCTTTCTTT. V and J are TRBV6-5 and TRBJ1-1, with D hard to call. Germline CDR1 is MNHEY and CDR2 is SVGAGI. The CDR3 covers 15 residues. The ends were cut back, 2 bases at V and 1 base at J, with 11 bases in the middle.